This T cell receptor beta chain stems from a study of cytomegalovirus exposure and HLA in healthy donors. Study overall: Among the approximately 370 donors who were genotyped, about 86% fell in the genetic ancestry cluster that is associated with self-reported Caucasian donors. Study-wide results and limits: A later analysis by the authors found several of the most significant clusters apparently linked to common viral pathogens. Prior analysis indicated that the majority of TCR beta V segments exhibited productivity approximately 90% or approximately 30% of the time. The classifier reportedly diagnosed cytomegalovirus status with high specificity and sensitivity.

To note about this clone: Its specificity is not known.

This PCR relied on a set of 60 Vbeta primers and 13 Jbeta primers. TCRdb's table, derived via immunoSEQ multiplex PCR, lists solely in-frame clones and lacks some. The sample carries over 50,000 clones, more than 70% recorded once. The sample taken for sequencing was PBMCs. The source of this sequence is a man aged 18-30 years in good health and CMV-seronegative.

The CDR3 coding sequence is TGTGCCAGCAGCGTAGTGGGTGGGCCTAACTATGGCTACACCTTC. This sequence encodes CASSVVGGPNYGYTF. The rearrangement joins TRBV9 to TRBJ1-2, with D hard to call. V was shortened by 0 bases and J by 0 bases, with 9 bases between the two germline ends. CDR1 and CDR2 (germline): SGDLS, YYNGEE. There are 15 residues in the CDR3.